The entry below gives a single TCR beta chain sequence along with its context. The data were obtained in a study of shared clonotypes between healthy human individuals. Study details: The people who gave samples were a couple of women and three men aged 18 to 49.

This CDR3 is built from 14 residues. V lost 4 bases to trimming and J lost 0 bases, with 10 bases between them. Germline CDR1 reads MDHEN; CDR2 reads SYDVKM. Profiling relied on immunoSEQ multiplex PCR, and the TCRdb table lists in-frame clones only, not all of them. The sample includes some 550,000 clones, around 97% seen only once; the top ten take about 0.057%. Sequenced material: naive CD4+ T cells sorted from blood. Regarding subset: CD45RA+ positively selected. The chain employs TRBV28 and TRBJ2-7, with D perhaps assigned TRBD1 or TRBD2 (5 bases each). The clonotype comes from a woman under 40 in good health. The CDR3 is CASSSGAVSYEQYF. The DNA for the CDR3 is TGTGCCAGCAGTTCCGGGGCAGTCTCCTACGAGCAGTACTTC.